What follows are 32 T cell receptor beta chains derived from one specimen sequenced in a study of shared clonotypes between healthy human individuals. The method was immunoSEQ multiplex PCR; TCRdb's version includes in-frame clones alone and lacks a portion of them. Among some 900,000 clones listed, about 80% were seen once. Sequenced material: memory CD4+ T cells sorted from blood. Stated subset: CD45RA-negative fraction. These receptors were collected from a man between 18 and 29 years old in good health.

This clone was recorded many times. CDR3 protein: CASSLGLNEQFF. Here the CDR3 DNA reads TGCGCCAGCAGCTTGGGGCTCAATGAGCAGTTCTTC. This chain uses TRBV5-1 with TRBJ2-1; the D is unclear. This CDR3 spans 12 amino acids. Trimming took 0 bases from V and 6 from J, leaving 4 bases between them. From germline, CDR1 is SGHRS and CDR2 YFSETQ.

This chain's CDR3 is CASSKGQGAYEQYF. The CDR3 DNA reads as TGCGCCAGCAGCAAGGGACAGGGGGCGTACGAGCAGTACTTC. The genes are TRBV5-1 and TRBJ2-7; 12 nucleotides agree with TRBD1. The CDR3 length is 14 residues. The junction had 3 bases not matched to a gene; V was cut back by 4 bases and J by 4 bases. Germline V gene sequence: CDR1 SGHRS, CDR2 YFSETQ.

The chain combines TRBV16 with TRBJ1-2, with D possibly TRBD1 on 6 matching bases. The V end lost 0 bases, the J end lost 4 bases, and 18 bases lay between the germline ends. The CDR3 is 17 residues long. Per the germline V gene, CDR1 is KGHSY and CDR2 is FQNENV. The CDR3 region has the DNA TGTGCCAGCAGCCAATCATCGACCGGGGGGCCCCTCTATGGCTACACCTTC. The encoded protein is CASSQSSTGGPLYGYTF.

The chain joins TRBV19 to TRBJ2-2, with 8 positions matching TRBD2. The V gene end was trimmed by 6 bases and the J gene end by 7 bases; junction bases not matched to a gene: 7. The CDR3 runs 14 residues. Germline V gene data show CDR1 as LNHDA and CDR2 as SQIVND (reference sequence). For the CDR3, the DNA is TGTGCCAGTAGACCGGGACTAGATAACGGGGAGCTGTTTTTT. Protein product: CASRPGLDNGELFF. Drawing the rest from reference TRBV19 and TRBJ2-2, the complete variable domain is DGGITQSPKYLFRKEGQNVTLSCEQNLNHDAMYWYRQDPGQGLRLIYYSQIVNDFQKGDIAEGYSVSREKKESFPLTVTSAQKNPTAFYLCASRPGLDNGELFFGEGSRLTVL.

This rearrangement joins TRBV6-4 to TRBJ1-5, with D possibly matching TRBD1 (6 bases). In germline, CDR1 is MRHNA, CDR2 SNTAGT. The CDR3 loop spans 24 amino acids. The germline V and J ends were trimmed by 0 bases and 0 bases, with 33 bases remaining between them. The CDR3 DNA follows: TGTGCCAGCAGTGACTCGAGGTTTTGGAGGGGGGGTGAGAGACCATCGGATAGCAATCAGCCCCAGCATTTT. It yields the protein CASSDSRFWRGGERPSDSNQPQHF.

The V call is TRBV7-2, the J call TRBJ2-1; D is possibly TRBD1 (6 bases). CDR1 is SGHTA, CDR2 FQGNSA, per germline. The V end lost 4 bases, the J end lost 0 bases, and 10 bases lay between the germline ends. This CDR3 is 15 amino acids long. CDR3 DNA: TGTGCCAGCAGCTCGACAGGCAGCTCCTACAATGAGCAGTTCTTC. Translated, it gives CASSSTGSSYNEQFF.

The CDR3 DNA reads TGTGCCTGGAGTGGACGAGATGAAGCTTTCTTT. As protein: CAWSGRDEAFF. This sequence joins TRBV30 and TRBJ1-1; D is ambiguous. The CDR3 length is 11 residues. The V and J ends lost 1 base and 7 bases respectively, with 7 bases between them. Germline V gene lookup returns CDR1 GTSNPN and CDR2 SVGIG (reference sequence).

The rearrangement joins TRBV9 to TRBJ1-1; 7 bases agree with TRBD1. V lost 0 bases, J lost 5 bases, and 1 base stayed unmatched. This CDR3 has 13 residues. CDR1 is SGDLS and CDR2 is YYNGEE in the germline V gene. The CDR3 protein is CASSVAQGTEAFF. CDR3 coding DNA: TGTGCCAGCAGCGTAGCACAGGGGACTGAAGCTTTCTTT.

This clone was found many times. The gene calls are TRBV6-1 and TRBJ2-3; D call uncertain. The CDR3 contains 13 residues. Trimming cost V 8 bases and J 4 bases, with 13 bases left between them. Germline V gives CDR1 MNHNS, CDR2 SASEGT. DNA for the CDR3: TGTGCCAGCGATGGGCGTTTGGCAGATACGCAGTATTTT. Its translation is CASDGRLADTQYF.

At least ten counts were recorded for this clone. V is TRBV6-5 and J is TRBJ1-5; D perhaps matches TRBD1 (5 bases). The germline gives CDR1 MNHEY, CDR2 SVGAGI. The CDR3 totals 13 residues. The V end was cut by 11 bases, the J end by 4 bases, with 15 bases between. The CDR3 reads CASSQKGNQPQHF. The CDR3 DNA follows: TGTGCCTCCAGTCAAAAGGGGAATCAGCCCCAGCATTTT.

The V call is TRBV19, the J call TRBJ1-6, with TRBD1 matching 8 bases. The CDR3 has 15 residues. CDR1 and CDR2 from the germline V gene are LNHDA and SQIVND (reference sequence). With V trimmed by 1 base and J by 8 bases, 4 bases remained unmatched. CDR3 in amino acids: CASSIGTGMDSPLHF. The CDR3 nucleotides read TGTGCCAGTAGTATAGGGACAGGGATGGATTCACCCCTCCACTTT.

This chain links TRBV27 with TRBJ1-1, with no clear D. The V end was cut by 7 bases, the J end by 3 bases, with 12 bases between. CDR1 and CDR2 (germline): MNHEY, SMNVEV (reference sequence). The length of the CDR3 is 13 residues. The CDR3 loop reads CASKTVVDTEAFF. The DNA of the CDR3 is TGTGCCAGCAAAACCGTCGTAGACACTGAAGCTTTCTTT.

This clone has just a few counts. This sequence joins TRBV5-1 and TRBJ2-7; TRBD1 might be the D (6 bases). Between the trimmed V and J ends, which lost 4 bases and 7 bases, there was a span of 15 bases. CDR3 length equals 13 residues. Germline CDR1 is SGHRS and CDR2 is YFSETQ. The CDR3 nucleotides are TGCGCCAGCAGCCGTCAGGCAGGGACAGAGCAGTACTTC. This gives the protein CASSRQAGTEQYF.

The CDR3 nucleotides read TGTGCCAGCAGCCGAGGGGACAGCGGTCAGCCCCAGCATTTT. Translation gives CASSRGDSGQPQHF. The J gene is TRBJ1-5, the V gene TRBV21-1; TRBD1, the table's D call, was not compared with the DNA. TRBV21-1 is a pseudogene locus. The CDR3 contains 14 residues.

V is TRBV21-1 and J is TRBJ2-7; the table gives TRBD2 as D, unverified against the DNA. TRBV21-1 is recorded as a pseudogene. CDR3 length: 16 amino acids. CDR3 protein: CASNFLRLDLSYEQYF. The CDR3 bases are TGTGCCAGCAATTTCCTACGACTAGACCTTTCCTACGAGCAGTACTTC.

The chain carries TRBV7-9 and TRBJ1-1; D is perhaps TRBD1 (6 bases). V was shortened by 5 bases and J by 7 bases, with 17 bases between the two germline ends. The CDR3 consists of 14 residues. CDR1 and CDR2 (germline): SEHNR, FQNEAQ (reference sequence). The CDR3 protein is CASSPEGVGVEAFF. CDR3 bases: TGTGCCAGCAGCCCCGAGGGGGTCGGTGTTGAAGCTTTCTTT. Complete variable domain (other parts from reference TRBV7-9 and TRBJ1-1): DTGVSQNPRHKITKRGQNVTFRCDPISEHNRLYWYRQTLGQGPEFLTYFQNEAQLEKSRLLSDRFSAERPKGSFSTLEIQRTEQGDSAMYLCASSPEGVGVEAFFGQGTRLTVV.

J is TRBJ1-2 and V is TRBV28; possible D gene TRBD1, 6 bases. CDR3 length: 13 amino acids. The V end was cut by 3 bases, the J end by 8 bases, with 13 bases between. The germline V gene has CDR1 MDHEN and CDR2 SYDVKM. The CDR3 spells CASSLTGARGYTF. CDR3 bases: TGTGCCAGCAGTTTGACGGGGGCGCGCGGCTACACCTTC.

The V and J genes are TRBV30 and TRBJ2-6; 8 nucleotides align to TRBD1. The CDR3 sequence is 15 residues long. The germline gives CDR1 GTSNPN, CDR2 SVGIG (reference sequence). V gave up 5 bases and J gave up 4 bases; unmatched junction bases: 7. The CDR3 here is CAWGTGGVGANVLTF. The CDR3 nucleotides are TGTGCCTGGGGAACAGGGGGAGTCGGGGCCAACGTCCTGACTTTC.

CDR3 protein: CASSTPAAGRETQYF. For the CDR3, the DNA is TGTGCCAGTAGTACCCCCGCAGCGGGAAGAGAGACCCAGTACTTC. The V and J genes are TRBV19 and TRBJ2-5, with 7 bases matching TRBD2. The J segment lost 4 bases and the V segment lost 4 bases, leaving 9 bases of the junction unmatched. CDR1 is LNHDA and CDR2 is SQIVND in the germline V gene (reference sequence). The CDR3 loop spans 15 amino acids.

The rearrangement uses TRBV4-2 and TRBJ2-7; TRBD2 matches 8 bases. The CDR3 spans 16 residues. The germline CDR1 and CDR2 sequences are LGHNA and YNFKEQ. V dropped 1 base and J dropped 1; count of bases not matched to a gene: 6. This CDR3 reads CASSQGERGSSYEQYF. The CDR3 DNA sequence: TGTGCCAGCAGCCAAGGGGAGCGGGGGTCGTCCTACGAGCAGTACTTC.

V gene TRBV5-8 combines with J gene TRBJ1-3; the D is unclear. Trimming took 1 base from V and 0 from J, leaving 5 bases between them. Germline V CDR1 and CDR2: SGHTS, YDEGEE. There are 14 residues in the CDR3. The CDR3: CASSLRDSGNTIYF. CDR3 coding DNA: TGTGCCAGCAGCTTGCGGGACTCTGGAAACACCATATATTTT.

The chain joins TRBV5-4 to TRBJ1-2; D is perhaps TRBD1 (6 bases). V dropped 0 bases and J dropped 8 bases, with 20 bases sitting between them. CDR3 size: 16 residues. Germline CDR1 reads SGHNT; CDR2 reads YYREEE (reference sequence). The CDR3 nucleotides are TGTGCCAGCAGCTTGGATCTTAGGGTCAGGGGAAACGGCTACACCTTC. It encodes CASSLDLRVRGNGYTF.

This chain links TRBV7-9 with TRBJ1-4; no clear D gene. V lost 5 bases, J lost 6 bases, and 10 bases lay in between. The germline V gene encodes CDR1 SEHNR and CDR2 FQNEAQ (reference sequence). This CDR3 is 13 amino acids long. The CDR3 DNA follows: TGTGCCAGCAGCATAGGGTGGGATGAAAAACTGTTTTTT. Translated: CASSIGWDEKLFF.

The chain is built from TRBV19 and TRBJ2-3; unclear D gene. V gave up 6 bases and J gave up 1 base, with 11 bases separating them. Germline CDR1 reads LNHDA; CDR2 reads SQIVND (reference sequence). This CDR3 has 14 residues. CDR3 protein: CASSRLEGTDTQYF. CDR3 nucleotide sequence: TGTGCCAGTAGCCGCCTAGAAGGCACAGATACGCAGTATTTT.

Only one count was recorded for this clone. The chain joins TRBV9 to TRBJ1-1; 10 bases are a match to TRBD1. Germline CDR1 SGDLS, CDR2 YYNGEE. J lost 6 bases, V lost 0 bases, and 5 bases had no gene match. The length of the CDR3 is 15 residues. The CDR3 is CASSVVPGTGAEAFF. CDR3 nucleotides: TGTGCCAGCAGCGTAGTTCCCGGGACAGGGGCTGAAGCTTTCTTT.

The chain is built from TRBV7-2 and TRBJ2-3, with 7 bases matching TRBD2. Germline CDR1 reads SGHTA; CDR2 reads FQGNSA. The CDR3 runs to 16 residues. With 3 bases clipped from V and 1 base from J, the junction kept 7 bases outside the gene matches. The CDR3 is CASSFVGGGRTDTQYF. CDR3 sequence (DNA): TGTGCCAGCAGCTTCGTGGGCGGGGGACGCACAGATACGCAGTATTTT.

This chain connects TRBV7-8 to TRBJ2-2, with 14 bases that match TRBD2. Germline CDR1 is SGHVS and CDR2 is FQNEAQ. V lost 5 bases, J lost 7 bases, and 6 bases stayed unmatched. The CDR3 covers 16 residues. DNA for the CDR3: TGTGCCAGCAGCCCGACTAGCGGGGGGGCCGTCGGGGAGCTGTTTTTT. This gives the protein CASSPTSGGAVGELFF.

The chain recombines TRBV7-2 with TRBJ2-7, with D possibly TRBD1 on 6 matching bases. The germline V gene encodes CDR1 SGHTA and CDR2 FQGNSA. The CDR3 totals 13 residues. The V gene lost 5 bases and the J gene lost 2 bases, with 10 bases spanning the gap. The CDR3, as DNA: TGTGCCAGCAGCGGATGGACAGCCTACGAGCAGTACTTC. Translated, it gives CASSGWTAYEQYF.

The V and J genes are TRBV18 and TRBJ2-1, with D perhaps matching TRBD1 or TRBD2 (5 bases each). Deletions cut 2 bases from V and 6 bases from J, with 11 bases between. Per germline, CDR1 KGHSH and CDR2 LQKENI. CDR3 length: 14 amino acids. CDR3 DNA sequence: TGTGCCAGCTCACCAACCGACGGGACCAATGAGCAGTTCTTC. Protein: CASSPTDGTNEQFF. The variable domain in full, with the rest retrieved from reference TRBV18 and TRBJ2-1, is NAGVMQNPRHLVRRRGQEARLRCSPMKGHSHVYWYRQLPEEGLKFMVYLQKENIIDESGMPKERFSAEFPKEGPSILRIQQVVRGDSAAYFCASSPTDGTNEQFFGPGTRLTVL.

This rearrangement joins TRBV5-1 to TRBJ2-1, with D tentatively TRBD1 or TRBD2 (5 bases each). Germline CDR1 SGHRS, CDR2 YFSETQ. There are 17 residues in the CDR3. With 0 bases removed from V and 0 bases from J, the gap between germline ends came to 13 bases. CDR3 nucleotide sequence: TGCGCCAGCAGCTTGGCTCCGGGGACGGGCTCCTACAATGAGCAGTTCTTC. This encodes CASSLAPGTGSYNEQFF. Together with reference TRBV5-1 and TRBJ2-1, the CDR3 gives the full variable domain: KAGVTQTPRYLIKTRGQQVTLSCSPISGHRSVSWYQQTPGQGLQFLFEYFSETQRNKGNFPGRFSGRQFSNSRSEMNVSTLELGDSALYLCASSLAPGTGSYNEQFFGPGTRLTVL.

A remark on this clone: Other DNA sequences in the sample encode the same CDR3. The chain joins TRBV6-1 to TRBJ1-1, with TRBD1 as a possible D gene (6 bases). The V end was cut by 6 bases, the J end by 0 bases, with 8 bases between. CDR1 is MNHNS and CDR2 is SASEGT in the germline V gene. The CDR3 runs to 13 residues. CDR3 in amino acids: CASRDRLNTEAFF. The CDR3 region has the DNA TGTGCCAGCAGGGACAGATTGAACACTGAAGCTTTCTTT.

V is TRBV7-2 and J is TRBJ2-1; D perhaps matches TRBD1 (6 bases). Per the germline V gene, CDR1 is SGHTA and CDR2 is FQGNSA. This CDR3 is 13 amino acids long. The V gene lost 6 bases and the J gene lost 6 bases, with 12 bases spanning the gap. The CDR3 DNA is TGTGCCAGCAGGCCGGACAGACGCAATGAGCAGTTCTTC. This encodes CASRPDRRNEQFF.